This is a list of T cell receptor beta chains from one sample in a study of blood T cells in healthy people across ages. In TCRdb, the 5' RACE reads were re-called with MiXCR into one record per CDR3 protein. The sample yields 1.5 million or so distinct CDR3 sequences, 40% to 45% seen once. The specimen sequenced was blood. These TCRs come from a woman younger than 30 in good health. The CDR3 runs from the conserved cysteine through the conserved F or W. Fields, in order: D gene, clone size, J gene, V gene, CDR3 DNA, CDR3 protein. The D gene is left open where the match is weak. Expanded clones are given a class, and other clones once, few, many or no size at all.

- - TRBJ2-3 TRBV20-1 TGCAGTGCTAGAGGACAAACAGGTCTAGGTGATACGCAGTATTTT CSARGQTGLGDTQYF
- - TRBJ2-5 TRBV7-2 TGTGCCAGCAGCTCGCGAAAGGGCCAAGAGACCCAGTACTTC CASSSRKGQETQYF
- - TRBJ2-7 TRBV4-3 TGCGCCAGCAGCCAAGTCAACAGGGATACCGATGAGCAGTACTTC CASSQVNRDTDEQYF
- few TRBJ1-1 TRBV5-1 TGCGCCAGCAGCTTGGATGGGGAAGCTTTCTTT CASSLDGEAFF
- - TRBJ1-5 TRBV7-6 TGTGCCAGCAGCGTCGATTTGGGATTTAGTCAGCCCCAGCATTTT CASSVDLGFSQPQHF
- few TRBJ1-1 TRBV20-1 TGCAGTGCGCCCGGACTGAACACTGAAGCTTTCTTT CSAPGLNTEAFF
- - TRBJ1-2 TRBV6-5 TGTGCCAGCAGTTACTCCCCGGACAGACAAATCTACACCTTC CASSYSPDRQIYTF
TRBD2 few TRBJ2-7 TRBV12-3/TRBV12-4 TGTGCCAGCAGTCCCCGACTAGCGGGAGGCGGATACGAGCAGTACTTC CASSPRLAGGGYEQYF
- few TRBJ2-5 TRBV7-2 TGTGCCAGCAGCTCCTCGTACCAAGAGACCCAGTACTTC CASSSSYQETQYF
- few TRBJ2-1 TRBV6-2/TRBV6-3 TGTGCCAGCAGTTCCGTCGAATTCTCCTACAATGAGCAGTTCTTC CASSSVEFSYNEQFF
- - TRBJ2-1 TRBV28 TGTGCCAGCAGCCCGGGACTCCCGGGCAATGAGCAGTTCTTC CASSPGLPGNEQFF
- few TRBJ1-2 TRBV30 TGTGCCTGGAGTATGATTGCTGGCTACACCTTC CAWSMIAGYTF
TRBD2 - TRBJ2-1 TRBV5-1 TGCGCCAGCAGCTTGGCGATGACTAGCGTTGAGCAGTTCTTC CASSLAMTSVEQFF
- - TRBJ2-5 TRBV7-9 TGTGCCAGCAGCCCCCATCCGGCCAAGAGGGGGGAGACCCAGTACTTC CASSPHPAKRGETQYF
TRBD2 - TRBJ2-1 TRBV6-5 TGTGCCAGCAGTTATCCTAGCGGGAGCGTTCGAGAGCAGTTCTTC CASSYPSGSVREQFF
- - TRBJ1-2 TRBV6-5 TGTGCCAGCAGTTACTCGGGGTCTACCATTGATGGCTACACCTTC CASSYSGSTIDGYTF
TRBD2 few TRBJ2-3 TRBV3-1 TGTGCCAGCAGCCCCCCGGGGGGGGGCCTTATAAATACGCAGTATTTT CASSPPGGGLINTQYF
- - TRBJ1-4 TRBV4-3 TGCGCCAGCAGCCAAGATTACCGCCCAGGAGGTGAAAAACTGTTTTTT CASSQDYRPGGEKLFF
TRBD1 - TRBJ1-2 TRBV20-1 TGCAGTGCTAGGGACAGGGGGCATAACTATGGCTACACCTTC CSARDRGHNYGYTF
- few TRBJ1-4 TRBV4-1 TGCGCCAGCAGCCAAGATGGGGGTTCGACTAATGAAAAACTGTTTTTT CASSQDGGSTNEKLFF
TRBD2 few TRBJ2-5 TRBV20-1 TGCAGTGCTCCAGCGGGAGCCCAAGAGACCCAGTACTTC CSAPAGAQETQYF
TRBD1 few TRBJ1-2 TRBV29-1 TGCAGCGTTAAAAGGACAGGGAGCTATGGCTACACCTTC CSVKRTGSYGYTF
TRBD2 - TRBJ2-5 TRBV7-9 TGTGCCAGCAGCTCGACCATAATTAGCGGGGGCGGGGAGACCCAGTACTTC CASSSTIISGGGETQYF
- - TRBJ1-2 TRBV10-3 TGTGCCATCAGTGGAGGGCCAGGGGCCTACTATGGCTACACCTTC CAISGGPGAYYGYTF
- - TRBJ2-1 TRBV5-5 TGTGCCAGCGCCCGAAGCGGCCCGTCCTACAATGAGCAGTTCTTC CASARSGPSYNEQFF
- - TRBJ2-3 TRBV7-9 TGTGCCAGCAGCTTATGGGCCAGGGATTCAGATACGCAGTATTTT CASSLWARDSDTQYF
- few TRBJ1-4 TRBV29-1 TGCAGCGTTGATAGGGGCTCGGAAAAACTGTTTTTT CSVDRGSEKLFF
TRBD1 few TRBJ2-1 TRBV6-5 TGTGCCAGCAGTTACTCGGGACAGGGTGATGAGCAGTTCTTC CASSYSGQGDEQFF
- few TRBJ1-2 TRBV20-1 TGCAGTGCTAGAAGGACCTCTAACTATGGCTACACCTTC CSARRTSNYGYTF
- few TRBJ1-2 TRBV5-1 TGCGCCAGCAGCCCAACGGATCCTAAAAACTATGGCTACACCTTC CASSPTDPKNYGYTF
- - TRBJ1-6 TRBV4-3 TGCGCCAGCAGCCAAGATGTGGTCAGGGCGGGTTCACCCCTCCACTTT CASSQDVVRAGSPLHF